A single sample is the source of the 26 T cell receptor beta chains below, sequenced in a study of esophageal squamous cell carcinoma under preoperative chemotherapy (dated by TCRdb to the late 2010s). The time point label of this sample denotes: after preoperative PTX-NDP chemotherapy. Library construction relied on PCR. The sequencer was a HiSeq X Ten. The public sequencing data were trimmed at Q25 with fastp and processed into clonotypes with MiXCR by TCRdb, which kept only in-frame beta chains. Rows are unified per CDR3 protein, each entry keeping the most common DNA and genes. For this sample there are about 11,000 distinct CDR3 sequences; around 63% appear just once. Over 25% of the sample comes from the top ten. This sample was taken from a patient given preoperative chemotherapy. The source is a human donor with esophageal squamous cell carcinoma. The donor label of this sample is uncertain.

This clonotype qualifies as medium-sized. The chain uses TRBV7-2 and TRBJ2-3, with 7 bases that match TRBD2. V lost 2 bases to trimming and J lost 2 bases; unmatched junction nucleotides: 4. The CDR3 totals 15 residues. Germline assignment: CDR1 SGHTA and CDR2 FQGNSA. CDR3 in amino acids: CASSLSSGPTDTQYF. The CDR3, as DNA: TGTGCCAGCAGCTTATCTAGCGGACCCACAGATACGCAGTATTTT. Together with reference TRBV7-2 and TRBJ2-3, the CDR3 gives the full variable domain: GAGVSQSPSNKVTEKGKDVELRCDPISGHTALYWYRQSLGQGLEFLIYFQGNSAPDKSGLPSDRFSAERTGGSVSTLTIQRTQQEDSAVYLCASSLSSGPTDTQYFGPGTRLTVL.

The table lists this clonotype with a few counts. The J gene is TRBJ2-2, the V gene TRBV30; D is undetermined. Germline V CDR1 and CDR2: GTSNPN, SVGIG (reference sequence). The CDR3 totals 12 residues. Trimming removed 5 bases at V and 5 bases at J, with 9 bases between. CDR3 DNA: TGTGCCTGGCGCCGTGCGACCGGGGAGCTGTTTTTT. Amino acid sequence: CAWRRATGELFF. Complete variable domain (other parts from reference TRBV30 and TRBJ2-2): SQTIHQWPATLVQPVGSPLSLECTVEGTSNPNLYWYRQAAGRGLQLLFYSVGIGQISSEVPQNLSASRPQDRQFILSSKKLLLSDSGFYLCAWRRATGELFFGEGSRLTVL.

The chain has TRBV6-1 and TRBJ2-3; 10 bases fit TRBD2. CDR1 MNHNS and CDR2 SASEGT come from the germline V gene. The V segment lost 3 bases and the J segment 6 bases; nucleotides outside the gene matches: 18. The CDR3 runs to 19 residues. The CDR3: CASSDDPGEREGSWDTQYF. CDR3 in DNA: TGTGCCAGCAGTGACGACCCCGGGGAGCGGGAGGGCTCTTGGGATACGCAGTATTTT.

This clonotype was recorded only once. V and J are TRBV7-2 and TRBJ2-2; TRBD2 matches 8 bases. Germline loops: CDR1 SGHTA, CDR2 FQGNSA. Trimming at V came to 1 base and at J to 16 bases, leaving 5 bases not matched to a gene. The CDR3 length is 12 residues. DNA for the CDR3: TGTGCCAGCAGCTTAGTTAGCGGGGATCAGTTTTTT. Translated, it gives CASSLVSGDQFF.

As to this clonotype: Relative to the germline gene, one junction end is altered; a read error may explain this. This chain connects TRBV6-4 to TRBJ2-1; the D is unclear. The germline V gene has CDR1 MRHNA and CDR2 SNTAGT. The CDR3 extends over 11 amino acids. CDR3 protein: CASSGSDEQYF. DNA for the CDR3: TGTGCCAGCAGTGGCTCAGATGAGCAGTATTTC.

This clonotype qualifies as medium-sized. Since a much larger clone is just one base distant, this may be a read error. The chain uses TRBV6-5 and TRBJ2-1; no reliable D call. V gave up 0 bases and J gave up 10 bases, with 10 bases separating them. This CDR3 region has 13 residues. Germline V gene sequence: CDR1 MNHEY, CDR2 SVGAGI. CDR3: CASSYSRYYEQFF. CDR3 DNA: TGTGCCAGCAGTTACTCGAGGTACTACGAGCAGTTCTTC.

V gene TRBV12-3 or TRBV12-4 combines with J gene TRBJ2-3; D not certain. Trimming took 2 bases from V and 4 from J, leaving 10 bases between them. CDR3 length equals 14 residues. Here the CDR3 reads CASSLIYRPDTQYF. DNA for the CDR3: TGTGCCAGCAGTTTAATCTATCGGCCAGATACGCAGTATTTT.

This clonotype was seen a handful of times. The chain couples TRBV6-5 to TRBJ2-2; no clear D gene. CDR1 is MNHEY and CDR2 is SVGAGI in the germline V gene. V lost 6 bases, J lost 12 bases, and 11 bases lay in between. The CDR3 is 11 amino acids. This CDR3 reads CASSYPRQLFF. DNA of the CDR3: TGTGCCAGCAGCTACCCACGGCAGCTGTTTTTT.

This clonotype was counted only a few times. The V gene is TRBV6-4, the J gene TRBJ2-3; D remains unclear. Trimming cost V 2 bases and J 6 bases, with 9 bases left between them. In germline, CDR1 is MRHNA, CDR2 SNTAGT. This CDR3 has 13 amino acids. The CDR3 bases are TGTGCCAGCAGTGACGAGCCTTTCGATACGCAGTATTTT. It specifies CASSDEPFDTQYF.

The CDR3 loop reads CASKRNHAGPDGETQYF. The CDR3 DNA follows: TGTGCCAGCAAGAGGAATCACGCGGGGCCCGACGGGGAGACCCAGTACTTC. The rearrangement uses TRBV6-1 and TRBJ2-1; tentatively, D is TRBD2 (6 bases). The J call may be incorrect, as the DNA end agrees better with TRBJ2-5. Germline assignment: CDR1 MNHNS and CDR2 SASEGT. The CDR3 runs to 17 residues.

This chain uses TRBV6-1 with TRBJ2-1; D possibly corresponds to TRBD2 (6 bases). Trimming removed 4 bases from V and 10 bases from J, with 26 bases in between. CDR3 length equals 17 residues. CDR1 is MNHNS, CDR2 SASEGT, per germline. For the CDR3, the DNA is TGTGCCAGCAGTGCTCAAGGTCTGGGGGGAGAGCCCTACGAGCAGTTCTTC. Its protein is CASSAQGLGGEPYEQFF.

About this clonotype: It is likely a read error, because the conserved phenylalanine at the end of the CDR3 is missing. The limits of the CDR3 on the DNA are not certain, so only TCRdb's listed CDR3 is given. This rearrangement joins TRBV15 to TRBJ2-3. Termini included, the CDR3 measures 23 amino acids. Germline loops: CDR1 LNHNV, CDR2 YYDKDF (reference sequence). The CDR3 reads CATTPASLFFFLLFLVETGFHHV.

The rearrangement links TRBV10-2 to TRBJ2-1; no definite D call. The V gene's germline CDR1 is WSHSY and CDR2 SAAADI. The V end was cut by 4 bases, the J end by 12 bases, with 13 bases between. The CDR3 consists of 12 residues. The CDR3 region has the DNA TGCGCCAGCAGTGTGTGTAGAGTTGCGCAGTTCTTC. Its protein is CASSVCRVAQFF.

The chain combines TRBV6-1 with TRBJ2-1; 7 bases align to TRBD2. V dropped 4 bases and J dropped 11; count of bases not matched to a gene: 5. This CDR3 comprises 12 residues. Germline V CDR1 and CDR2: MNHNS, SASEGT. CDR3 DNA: TGTGCCAGCAGTGTGGGGGGGAGCCAGCAGTTCTTC. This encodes CASSVGGSQQFF.

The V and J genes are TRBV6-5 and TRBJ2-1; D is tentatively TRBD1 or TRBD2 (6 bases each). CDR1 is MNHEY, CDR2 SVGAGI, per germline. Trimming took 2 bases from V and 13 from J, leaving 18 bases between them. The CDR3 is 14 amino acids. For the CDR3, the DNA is TGTGCCAGCAGTTACCGACGCACGGGGGCGCCCCAGTTCTTC. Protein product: CASSYRRTGAPQFF.

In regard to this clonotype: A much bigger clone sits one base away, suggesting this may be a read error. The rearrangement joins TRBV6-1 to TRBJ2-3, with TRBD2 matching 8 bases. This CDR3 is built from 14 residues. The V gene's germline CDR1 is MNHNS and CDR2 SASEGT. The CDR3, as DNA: TGTGCCAGCAAACTAGCGGAGGCCACAGATACGCGGTATTTT. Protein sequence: CASKLAEATDTRYF.

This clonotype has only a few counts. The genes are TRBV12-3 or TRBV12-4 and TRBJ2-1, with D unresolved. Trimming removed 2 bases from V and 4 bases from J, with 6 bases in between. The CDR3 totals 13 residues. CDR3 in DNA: TGTGCCAGCAGTTTAAGTACGTACAATGAGCAGTTCTTC. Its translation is CASSLSTYNEQFF.

DNA of the CDR3: TGTGCCAGCAGCCCCGGGGTAGCGGGATACAATGAGCAGTACTTC. Protein product: CASSPGVAGYNEQYF. The J gene is TRBJ2-4, the V gene TRBV6-1; 8 nucleotides align to TRBD2. J was trimmed by 13 bases and V by 6 bases; bases with no gene match: 17. The CDR3 runs 15 residues. From germline, CDR1 is MNHNS and CDR2 SASEGT.

CDR3 sequence: CASILEWTQYF. CDR3 DNA: TGTGCCAGCATTCTAGAGTGGACCCAGTACTTC. The rearrangement joins TRBV6-5 to TRBJ2-5, with D unresolved. This CDR3 is built from 11 residues. Trimming took off 7 bases at V and 7 bases at J, with 10 bases between the two ends. Germline CDR1 reads MNHEY; CDR2 reads SVGAGI.

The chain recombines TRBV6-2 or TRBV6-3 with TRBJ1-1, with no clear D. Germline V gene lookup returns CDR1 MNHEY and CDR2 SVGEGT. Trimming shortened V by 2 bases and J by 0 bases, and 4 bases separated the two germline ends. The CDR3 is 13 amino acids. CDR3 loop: CASSYQMNTEAFF. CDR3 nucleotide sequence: TGTGCCAGCAGTTACCAAATGAACACTGAAGCTTTCTTT.

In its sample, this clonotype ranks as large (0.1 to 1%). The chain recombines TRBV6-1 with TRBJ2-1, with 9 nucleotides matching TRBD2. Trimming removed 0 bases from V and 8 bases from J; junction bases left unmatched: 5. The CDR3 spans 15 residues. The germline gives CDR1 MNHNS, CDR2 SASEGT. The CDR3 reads CASSEAAGGPHEQFF. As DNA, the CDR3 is TGTGCCAGCAGTGAAGCCGCGGGAGGGCCGCATGAGCAGTTCTTC.

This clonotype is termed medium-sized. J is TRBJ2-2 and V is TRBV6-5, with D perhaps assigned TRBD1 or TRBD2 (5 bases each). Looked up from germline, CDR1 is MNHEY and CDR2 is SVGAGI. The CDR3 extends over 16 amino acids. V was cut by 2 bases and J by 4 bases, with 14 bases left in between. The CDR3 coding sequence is TGTGCCAGCAGTTACCGGGACCCATCGGGCACCGGGGAGCTGTTTTTT. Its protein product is CASSYRDPSGTGELFF.

This CDR3 reads CASSLAGGSYEQFF. The CDR3 DNA follows: TGTGCCAGCAGCTTAGCCGGCGGGAGCTACGAGCAGTTCTTC. The chain recombines TRBV7-2 with TRBJ2-1, with 7 bases that match TRBD2. The germline V gene encodes CDR1 SGHTA and CDR2 FQGNSA. V was pared by 0 bases and J by 10 bases, with 6 bases of the junction left unmatched. This CDR3 contains 14 residues.

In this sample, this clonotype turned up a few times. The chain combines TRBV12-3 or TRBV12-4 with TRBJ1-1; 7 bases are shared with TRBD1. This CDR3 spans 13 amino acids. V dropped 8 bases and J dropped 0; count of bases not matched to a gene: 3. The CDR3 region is CASLGQMNTEAFF. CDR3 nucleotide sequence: TGTGCCAGCTTGGGACAGATGAACACTGAAGCTTTCTTT.

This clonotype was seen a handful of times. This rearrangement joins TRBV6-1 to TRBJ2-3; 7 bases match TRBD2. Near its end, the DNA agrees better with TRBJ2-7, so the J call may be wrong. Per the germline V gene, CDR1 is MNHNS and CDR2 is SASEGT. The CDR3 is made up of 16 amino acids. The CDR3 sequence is CASSELGGSYKDMQYF. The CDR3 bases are TGTGCCAGCAGTGAATTGGGGGGGAGCTACAAAGATATGCAGTACTTC.

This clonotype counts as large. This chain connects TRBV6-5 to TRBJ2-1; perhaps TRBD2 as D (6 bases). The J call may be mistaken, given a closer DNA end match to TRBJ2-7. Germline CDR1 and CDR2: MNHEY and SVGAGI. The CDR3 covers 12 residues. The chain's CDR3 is CASSYAGSEQYF. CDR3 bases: TGTGCCAGCAGTTACGCGGGGTCCGAGCAGTACTTC.